Listed here is a single T cell receptor (beta chain). This record belongs to a study of shared T cell receptors in the human thymus. The CDR3 consists of 16 residues. Trimming took off 1 base at V and 2 bases at J, with 15 bases between the two ends. The germline gives CDR1 SGHTA, CDR2 FQGNSA. The protocol was immunoSEQ multiplex PCR, while the TCRdb copy is restricted to in-frame clones and leaves out a portion. There are 500,000 to 750,000 clones in the sample; approximately 90% occur only once, and around 0.0099% lies in the top ten. This same sample was also part of a study on human thymus T cells. That work contributes: Donor material was obtained from healthy Finnish infants undergoing corrective surgery for congenital heart defects. Surgeons resected thymus tissue during corrective heart surgery. Thymic as well as blood repertoires seemed to favor certain V and J genes unevenly. There were highly overlapping thymic repertoires among unrelated individuals, as related research reported.

Sequencing was performed on thymocytes. This clonotype originated in a boy under two years old with a congenital heart defect. V and J are TRBV7-2 and TRBJ2-7; D is perhaps TRBD1 (8 bases). The chain's CDR3 is CASSLEQGGDPYEQYF. CDR3 sequence (DNA): TGTGCCAGCAGCTTAGAACAGGGGGGGGACCCCTACGAGCAGTACTTC.